A selection of T cell receptor beta chains follows, all from one sample in a study of T cell changes during pregnancy in multiple sclerosis. Generated by immunoSEQ multiplex PCR, the TCRdb table keeps only in-frame clones and is missing some. This sample has 85,000 to 130,000 clones, with under 95% found just once. The sequenced sample was peripheral blood, obtained after pregnancy. These receptors all come from a female donor with multiple sclerosis, enrolled in a pregnancy study. The conserved cysteine and the conserved F or W are not part of the CDR3 here. Rows give clone size only sometimes, using once, few, many, or a class for an expanded clone.

V gene	J gene	clone size	CDR3 protein
TRBV7-6	TRBJ2-1	-	ASSFSGGSNEQF
TRBV30	-	-	AWSDGRFPYEQY
TRBV7-9	TRBJ2-5	-	ASSLEQYQETQY
TRBV28	TRBJ2-4	-	ASSTVNTGKNIQY
TRBV6-5	TRBJ1-2	-	ASTRAGVGGYT
TRBV15	TRBJ2-3	-	ATSRDRLARTDTQY
TRBV19	TRBJ1-2	-	ASTDRTYGYT
TRBV30	TRBJ2-7	-	AWTVGSSYEQY
TRBV27	TRBJ1-4	-	ASSLWSPGSLDEKLF
TRBV4-1	TRBJ2-7	-	ASSQEVAGGPVKQY
TRBV28	TRBJ2-5	-	ASSLSDQETQY
TRBV7-2	TRBJ2-1	-	ASRASGFYNEQF
TRBV18	TRBJ2-7	-	ASSPDSFGNEQY
TRBV27	TRBJ1-1	-	ASSFPGGEAF
TRBV4-1	TRBJ2-2	-	ASSQVGTTPNTGELF
TRBV7-9	TRBJ2-7	-	ASSPPLAGAPYEQY
TRBV5-1	TRBJ1-6	few	ASSPGTDSPLH
TRBV6-1	TRBJ2-1	-	ATPTGYNEQF
TRBV28	TRBJ1-4	-	ASRTTPTNEKLF
TRBV11-2	TRBJ2-2	-	ASSLRLYTGELF
TRBV7-2	TRBJ2-1	-	ASSLGLRENEQF
TRBV9	TRBJ2-2	-	ASNKNTGELF
TRBV15	TRBJ1-2	-	ATSRAPRGTIGGYT
TRBV30	TRBJ2-7	once	AWRRGSYEQY
TRBV28	TRBJ2-3	-	ASSRQSTDTQY
TRBV5-5	TRBJ1-5	-	ASSFSSGTGGRSNQPQH
TRBV11-2	TRBJ1-5	-	ASSLGQGVGQPQH
TRBV5-1	TRBJ1-2	-	ASSLAGDSYGYT
TRBV7-6	TRBJ2-2	-	ASSVQGARGTGELF
TRBV27	TRBJ1-6	-	ASSWRGQVNSPLH
TRBV5-6	TRBJ2-7	once	ASSLVGQNYEQY
TRBV7-7	TRBJ2-2	-	ASSLYSTGELF
TRBV6-6	TRBJ1-5	-	ASSYSTGDQPQH
TRBV6-1	TRBJ2-1	-	ASSERPSGQVSYEQF
TRBV6-1	TRBJ2-3	-	ASSEREGPTDTQY
TRBV19	TRBJ1-1	once	ASSIRDTNTEAF
TRBV5-4	TRBJ1-2	-	ASSRTGVVGT
TRBV5-1	TRBJ1-5	-	ASSLEGGIGNQPQH
TRBV4-1	TRBJ2-6	-	ASSQDPGQGVLGANVLT
TRBV18	TRBJ1-5	-	ASSPPGQAGNQPQH
TRBV19	TRBJ2-5	-	ASSKETSVGGTQY
TRBV4-2	TRBJ2-1	-	ASSPGALSYNEQF
TRBV30	-	-	AWTGGYEQY
TRBV23-1	TRBJ2-4	-	ASMKTRRGAKNIQY
TRBV19	TRBJ1-2	-	ASSPTGARAYGYT
TRBV7-3	TRBJ1-1	-	ASSLGQGERTF
TRBV2	TRBJ2-3	once	ASSSVAPTDTQY
TRBV19	TRBJ2-3	-	ASTEGSTDTQY
TRBV19	TRBJ2-7	-	ASSIASDRTGGGAYEQY
TRBV6-1	TRBJ2-3	-	ASSAGTAPSTDTQY
TRBV27	TRBJ2-3	-	ASSLGLGTDTQY
TRBV2	TRBJ2-7	-	ASSETTVTYEQY